The count of the clone carrying this T cell receptor (beta chain) is one. The primer mix had 60 Vbeta and 13 Jbeta primers. Method: immunoSEQ multiplex PCR; TCRdb's copy keeps in-frame clones and lacks some. The data show some 90,000 clones, approximately 80% seen once. These data belong to a study of cytomegalovirus exposure and HLA in healthy donors. Study-level background: Across 300 to 400 genotyped donors, more than 75% landed in the Caucasian-associated ancestry cluster.

Trimming cost V 5 bases and J 1 base, with 14 bases left between them. The CDR3 has 15 amino acids. Germline CDR1 SNHLY, CDR2 FYNNEI. The sequenced material came from PBMCs. The genes are TRBV2 and TRBJ1-1; no clear D gene. The sequence was collected from a man between 50 and 59 years old in good health and CMV-seropositive. CDR3 DNA sequence: TGTGCCAGCAGTTTCGAAGAGTTATGGAACACTGAAGCTTTCTTT. It translates to CASSFEELWNTEAFF.